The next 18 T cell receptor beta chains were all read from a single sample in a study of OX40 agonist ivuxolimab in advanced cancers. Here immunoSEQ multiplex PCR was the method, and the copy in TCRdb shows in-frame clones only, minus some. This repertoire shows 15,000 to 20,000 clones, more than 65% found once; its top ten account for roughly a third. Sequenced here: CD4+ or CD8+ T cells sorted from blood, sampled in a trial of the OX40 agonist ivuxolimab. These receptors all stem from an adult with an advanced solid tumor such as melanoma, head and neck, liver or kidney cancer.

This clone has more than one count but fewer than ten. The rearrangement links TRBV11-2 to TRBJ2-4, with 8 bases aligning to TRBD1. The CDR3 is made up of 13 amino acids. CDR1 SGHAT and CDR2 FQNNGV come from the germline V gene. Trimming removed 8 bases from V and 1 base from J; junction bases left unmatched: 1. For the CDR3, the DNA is TGTGCCAGCTGGGACAGGGCCAAAAACATTCAGTACTTC. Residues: CASWDRAKNIQYF. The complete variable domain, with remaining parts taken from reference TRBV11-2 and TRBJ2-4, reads EAGVAQSPRYKIIEKRQSVAFWCNPISGHATLYWYQQILGQGPKLLIQFQNNGVVDDSQLPKDRFSAERLKGVDSTLKIQPAKLEDSAVYLCASWDRAKNIQYFGAGTRLSVL.

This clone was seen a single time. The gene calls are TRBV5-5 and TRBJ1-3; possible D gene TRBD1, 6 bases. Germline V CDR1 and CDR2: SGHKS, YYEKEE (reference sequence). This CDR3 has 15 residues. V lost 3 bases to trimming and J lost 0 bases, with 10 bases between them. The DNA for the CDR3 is TGTGCCAGCAGCTGGGGGACAAGCTCTGGAAACACCATATATTTT. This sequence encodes CASSWGTSSGNTIYF.

This chain's CDR3 is CASSVGNDYNEQFF. The CDR3 bases are TGTGCCAGCAGCGTAGGGAACGACTACAATGAGCAGTTCTTC. The V and J genes are TRBV9 and TRBJ2-1; D call uncertain. Germline V gene lookup returns CDR1 SGDLS and CDR2 YYNGEE. The CDR3 extends over 14 amino acids. Trimming took off 0 bases at V and 3 bases at J, with 7 bases between the two ends.

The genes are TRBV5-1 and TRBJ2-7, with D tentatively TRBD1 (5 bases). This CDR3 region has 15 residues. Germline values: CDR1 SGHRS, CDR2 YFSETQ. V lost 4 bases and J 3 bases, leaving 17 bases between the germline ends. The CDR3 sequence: CASSTTGHISYEQYF. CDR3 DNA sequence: TGCGCCAGCAGCACCACAGGACATATTAGCTACGAGCAGTACTTC.

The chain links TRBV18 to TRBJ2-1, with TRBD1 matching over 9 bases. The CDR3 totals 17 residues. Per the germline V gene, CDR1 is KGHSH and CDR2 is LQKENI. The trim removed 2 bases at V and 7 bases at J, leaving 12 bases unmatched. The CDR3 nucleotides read TGTGCCAGCTCACCAAGCATAACAGGGGGCGATAATAATGAGCAGTTCTTC. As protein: CASSPSITGGDNNEQFF.

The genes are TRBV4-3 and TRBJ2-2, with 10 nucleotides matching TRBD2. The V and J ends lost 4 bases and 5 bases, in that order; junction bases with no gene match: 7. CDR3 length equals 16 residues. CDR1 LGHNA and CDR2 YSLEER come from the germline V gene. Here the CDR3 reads CASSPYLAGATGELFF. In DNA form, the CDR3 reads TGCGCCAGCAGCCCCTATCTAGCGGGGGCTACCGGGGAGCTGTTTTTT.

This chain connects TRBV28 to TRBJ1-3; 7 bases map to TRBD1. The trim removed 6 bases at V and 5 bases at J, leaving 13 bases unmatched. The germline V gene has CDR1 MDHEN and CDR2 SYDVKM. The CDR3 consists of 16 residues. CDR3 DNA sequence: TGTGCCAGCAGCCCGTACAGGGGAGCGGCGAGAAACACCATATATTTT. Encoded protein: CASSPYRGAARNTIYF. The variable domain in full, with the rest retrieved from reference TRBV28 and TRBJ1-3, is DVKVTQSSRYLVKRTGEKVFLECVQDMDHENMFWYRQDPGLGLRLIYFSYDVKMKEKGDIPEGYSVSREKKERFSLILESASTNQTSMYLCASSPYRGAARNTIYFGEGSWLTVV.

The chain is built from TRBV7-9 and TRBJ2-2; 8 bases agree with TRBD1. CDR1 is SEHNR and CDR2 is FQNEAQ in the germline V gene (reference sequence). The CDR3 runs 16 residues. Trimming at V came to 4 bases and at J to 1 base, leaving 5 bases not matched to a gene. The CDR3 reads CASSSGQGGNTGELFF. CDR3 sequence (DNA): TGTGCCAGCAGCTCAGGACAGGGCGGGAACACCGGGGAGCTGTTTTTT.

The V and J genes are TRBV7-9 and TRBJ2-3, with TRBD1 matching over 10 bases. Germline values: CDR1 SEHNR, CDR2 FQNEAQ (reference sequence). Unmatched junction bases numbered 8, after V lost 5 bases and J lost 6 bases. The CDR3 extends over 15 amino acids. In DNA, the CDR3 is TGTGCCAGCAGCCCTAGACAGGGGGCAGGGGATACGCAGTATTTT. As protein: CASSPRQGAGDTQYF.

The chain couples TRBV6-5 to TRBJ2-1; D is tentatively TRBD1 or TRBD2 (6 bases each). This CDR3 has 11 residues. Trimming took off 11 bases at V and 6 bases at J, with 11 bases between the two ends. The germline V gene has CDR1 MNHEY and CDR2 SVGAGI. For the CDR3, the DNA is TGTGCCTCCAGGGGAGGCAATGAGCAGTTCTTC. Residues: CASRGGNEQFF.

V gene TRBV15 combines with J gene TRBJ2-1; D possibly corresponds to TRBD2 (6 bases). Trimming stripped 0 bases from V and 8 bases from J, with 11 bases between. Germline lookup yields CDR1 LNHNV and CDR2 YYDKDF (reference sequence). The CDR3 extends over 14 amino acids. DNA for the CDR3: TGTGCCACCAGCAGAGATTGGAGGGTCGATGAGCAGTTCTTC. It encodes CATSRDWRVDEQFF. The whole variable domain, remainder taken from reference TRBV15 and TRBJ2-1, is DAMVIQNPRYQVTQFGKPVTLSCSQTLNHNVMYWYQQKSSQAPKLLFHYYDKDFNNEADTPDNFQSRRPNTSFCFLDIRSPGLGDTAMYLCATSRDWRVDEQFFGPGTRLTVL.

The CDR3 protein is CASSLRANTEAFF. The DNA for the CDR3 is TGTGCCAGCAGTTTAAGGGCCAACACTGAAGCTTTCTTT. The chain has TRBV27 and TRBJ1-1; D is uncertain. This CDR3 is built from 13 residues. Trimming shortened V by 2 bases and J by 2 bases, and 6 bases separated the two germline ends. CDR1 is MNHEY and CDR2 is SMNVEV in the germline V gene (reference sequence).

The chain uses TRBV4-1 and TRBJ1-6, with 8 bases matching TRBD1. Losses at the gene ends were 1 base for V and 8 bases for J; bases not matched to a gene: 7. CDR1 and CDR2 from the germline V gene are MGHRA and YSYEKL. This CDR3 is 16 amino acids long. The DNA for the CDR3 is TGCGCCAGCAGCCAAGTTAAACCGACAGGGGATTCACCCCTCCACTTT. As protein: CASSQVKPTGDSPLHF.

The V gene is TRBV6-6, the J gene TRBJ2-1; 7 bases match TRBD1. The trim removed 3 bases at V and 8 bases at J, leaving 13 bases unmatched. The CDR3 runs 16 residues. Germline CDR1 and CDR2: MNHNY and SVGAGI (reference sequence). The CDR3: CASSYSLGTAVDEQFF. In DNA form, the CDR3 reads TGTGCCAGCAGTTATTCCCTAGGGACAGCGGTGGATGAGCAGTTCTTC.

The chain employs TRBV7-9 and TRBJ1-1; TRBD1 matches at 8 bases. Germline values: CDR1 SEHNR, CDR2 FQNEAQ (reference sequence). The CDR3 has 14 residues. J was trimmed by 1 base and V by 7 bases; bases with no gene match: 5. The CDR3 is CASNPQGGNTEAFF. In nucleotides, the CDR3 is TGTGCCAGCAACCCACAGGGGGGGAACACTGAAGCTTTCTTT.

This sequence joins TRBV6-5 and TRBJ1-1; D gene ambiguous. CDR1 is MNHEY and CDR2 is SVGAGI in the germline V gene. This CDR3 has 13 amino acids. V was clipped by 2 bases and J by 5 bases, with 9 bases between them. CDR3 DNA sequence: TGTGCCAGCAGTTACGGACGGGGAACTGAAGCTTTCTTT. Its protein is CASSYGRGTEAFF.

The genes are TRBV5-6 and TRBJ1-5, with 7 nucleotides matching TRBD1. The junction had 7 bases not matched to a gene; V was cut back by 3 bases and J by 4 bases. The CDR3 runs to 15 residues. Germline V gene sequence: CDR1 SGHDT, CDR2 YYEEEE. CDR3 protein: CASSSRDSLNQPQHF. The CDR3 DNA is TGTGCCAGCAGCTCACGGGACAGCCTTAATCAGCCCCAGCATTTT.

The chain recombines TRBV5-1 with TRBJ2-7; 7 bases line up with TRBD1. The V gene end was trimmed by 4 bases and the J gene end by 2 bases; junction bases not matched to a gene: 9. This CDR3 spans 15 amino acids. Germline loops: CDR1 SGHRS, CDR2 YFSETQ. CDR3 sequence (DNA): TGCGCCAGCAGCCCCGCGACCACAGGGGCCTACGAGCAGTACTTC. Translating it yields CASSPATTGAYEQYF.